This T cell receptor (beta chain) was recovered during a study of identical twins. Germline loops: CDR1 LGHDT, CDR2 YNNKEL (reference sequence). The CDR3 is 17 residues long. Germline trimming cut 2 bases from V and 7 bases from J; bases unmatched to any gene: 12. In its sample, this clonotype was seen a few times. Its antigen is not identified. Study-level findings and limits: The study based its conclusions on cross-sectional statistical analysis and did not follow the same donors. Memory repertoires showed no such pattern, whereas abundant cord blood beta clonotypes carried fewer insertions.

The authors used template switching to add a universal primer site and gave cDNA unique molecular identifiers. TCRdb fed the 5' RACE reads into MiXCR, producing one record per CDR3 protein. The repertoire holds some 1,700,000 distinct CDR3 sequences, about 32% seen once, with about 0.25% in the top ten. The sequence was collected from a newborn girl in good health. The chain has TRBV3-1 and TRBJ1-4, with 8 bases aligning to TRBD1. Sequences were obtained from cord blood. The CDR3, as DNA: TGTGCCAGCAGCCAAAAGACTCAGGGGGCGCGAGGTGAAAAACTGTTTTTT. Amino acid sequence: CASSQKTQGARGEKLFF.